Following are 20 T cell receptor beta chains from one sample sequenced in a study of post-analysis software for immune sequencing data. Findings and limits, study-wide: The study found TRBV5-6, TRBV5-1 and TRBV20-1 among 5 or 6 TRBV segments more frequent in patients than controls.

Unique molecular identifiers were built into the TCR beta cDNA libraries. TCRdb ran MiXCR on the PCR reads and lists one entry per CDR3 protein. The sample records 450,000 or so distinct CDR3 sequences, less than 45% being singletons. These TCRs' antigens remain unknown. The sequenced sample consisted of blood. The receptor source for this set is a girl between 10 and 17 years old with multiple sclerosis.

The CDR3 is CASSVGGTGIRETQYF. In nucleotides, the CDR3 is TGTGCCAGCAGCGTAGGTGGGACAGGGATTAGAGAGACCCAGTACTTC. The J gene is TRBJ2-5, the V gene TRBV9; 9 nucleotides align to TRBD1. Germline loops: CDR1 SGDLS, CDR2 YYNGEE. V shed 0 bases, J shed 4 bases, and the junction held 7 bases outside the gene matches. The CDR3 has 16 residues. Full variable domain (outside the CDR3, taken from reference TRBV9 and TRBJ2-5): DSGVTQTPKHLITATGQRVTLRCSPRSGDLSVYWYQQSLDQGLQFLIQYYNGEERAKGNILERFSAQQFPDLHSELNLSSLELGDSALYFCASSVGGTGIRETQYFGPGTRLLVL.

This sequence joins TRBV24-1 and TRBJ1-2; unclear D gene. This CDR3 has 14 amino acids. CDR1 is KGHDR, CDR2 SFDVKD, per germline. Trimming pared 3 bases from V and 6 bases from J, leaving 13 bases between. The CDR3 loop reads CATSDRVRGDGYTF. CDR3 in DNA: TGTGCCACCAGTGATAGAGTCCGCGGGGATGGCTACACCTTC.

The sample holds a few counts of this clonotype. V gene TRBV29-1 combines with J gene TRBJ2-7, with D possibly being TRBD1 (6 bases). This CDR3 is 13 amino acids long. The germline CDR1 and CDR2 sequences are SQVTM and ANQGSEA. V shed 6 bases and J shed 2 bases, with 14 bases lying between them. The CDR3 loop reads CSVWTEPTYEQYF. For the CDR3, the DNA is TGCAGCGTCTGGACAGAACCTACCTACGAGCAGTACTTC.

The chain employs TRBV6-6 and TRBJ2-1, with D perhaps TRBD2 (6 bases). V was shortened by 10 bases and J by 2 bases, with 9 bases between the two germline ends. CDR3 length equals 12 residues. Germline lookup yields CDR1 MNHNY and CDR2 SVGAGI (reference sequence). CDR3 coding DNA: TGTGCCACTAGCGCAACCTACAATGAGCAGTTCTTC. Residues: CATSATYNEQFF.

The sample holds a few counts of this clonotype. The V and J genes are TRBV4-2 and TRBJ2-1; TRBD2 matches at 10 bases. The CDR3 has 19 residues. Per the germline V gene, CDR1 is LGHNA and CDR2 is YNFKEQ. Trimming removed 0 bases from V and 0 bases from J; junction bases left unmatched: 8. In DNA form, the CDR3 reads TGTGCCAGCAGCCAAGATGCCTCAGCGGGAGGGCTCTCCTACAATGAGCAGTTCTTC. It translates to CASSQDASAGGLSYNEQFF.

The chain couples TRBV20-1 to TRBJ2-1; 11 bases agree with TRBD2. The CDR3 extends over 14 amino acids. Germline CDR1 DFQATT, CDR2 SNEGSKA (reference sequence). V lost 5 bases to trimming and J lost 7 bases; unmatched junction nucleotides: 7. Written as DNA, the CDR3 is TGCAGTGCTCCAACTAGCGGGAGTGTTAATGAGCAGTTCTTC. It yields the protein CSAPTSGSVNEQFF.

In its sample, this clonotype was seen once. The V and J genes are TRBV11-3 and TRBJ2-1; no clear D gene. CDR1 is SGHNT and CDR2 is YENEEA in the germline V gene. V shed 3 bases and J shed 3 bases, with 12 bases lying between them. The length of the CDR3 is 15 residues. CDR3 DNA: TGTGCCAGCAGCTTGGGCTCCCCCCGCTACAATGAGCAGTTCTTC. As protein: CASSLGSPRYNEQFF. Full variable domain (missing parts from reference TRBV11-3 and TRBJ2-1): EAGVVQSPRYKIIEKKQPVAFWCNPISGHNTLYWYLQNLGQGPELLIRYENEEAVDDSQLPKDRFSAERLKGVDSTLKIQPAELGDSAVYLCASSLGSPRYNEQFFGPGTRLTVL.

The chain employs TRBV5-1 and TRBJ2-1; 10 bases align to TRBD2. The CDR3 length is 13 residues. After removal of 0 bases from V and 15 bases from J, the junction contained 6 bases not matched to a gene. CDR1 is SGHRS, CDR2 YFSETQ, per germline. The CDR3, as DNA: TGCGCCAGCAGCTTGGCCGGGACTAGCGACCCGTTCTTC. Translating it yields CASSLAGTSDPFF.

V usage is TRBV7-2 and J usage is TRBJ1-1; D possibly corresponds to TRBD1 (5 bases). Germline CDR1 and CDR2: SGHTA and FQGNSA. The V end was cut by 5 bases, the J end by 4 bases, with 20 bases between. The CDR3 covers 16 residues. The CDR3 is CASSGGAGPVGTEAFF. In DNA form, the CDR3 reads TGTGCCAGCAGCGGGGGTGCGGGGCCCGTGGGCACTGAAGCTTTCTTT.

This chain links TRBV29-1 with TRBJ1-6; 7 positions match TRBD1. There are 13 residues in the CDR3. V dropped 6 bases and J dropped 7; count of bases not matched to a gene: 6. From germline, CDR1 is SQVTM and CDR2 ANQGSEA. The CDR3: CSVDDRANSPLHF. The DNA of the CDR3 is TGCAGCGTCGACGACAGGGCGAATTCACCCCTCCACTTT.

The DNA of the CDR3 is TGCAGCGTTGAAGAGGGAAATACGCAGTATTTT. Its translation is CSVEEGNTQYF. The chain carries TRBV29-1 and TRBJ2-3; the D is unclear. This CDR3 is built from 11 residues. CDR1 is SQVTM and CDR2 is ANQGSEA in the germline V gene. V lost 0 bases to trimming and J lost 7 bases, with 5 bases between them.

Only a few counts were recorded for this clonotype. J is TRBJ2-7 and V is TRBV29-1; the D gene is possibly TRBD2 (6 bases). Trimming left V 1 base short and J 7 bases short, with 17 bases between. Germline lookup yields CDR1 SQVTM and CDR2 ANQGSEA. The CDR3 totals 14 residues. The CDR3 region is CSVEGGRTKREQYF. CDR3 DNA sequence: TGCAGCGTTGAAGGTGGGAGGACCAAGAGGGAGCAGTACTTC.

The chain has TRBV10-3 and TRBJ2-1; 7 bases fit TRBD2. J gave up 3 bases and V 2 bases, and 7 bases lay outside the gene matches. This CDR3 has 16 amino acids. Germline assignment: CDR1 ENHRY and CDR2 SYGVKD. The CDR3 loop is CAISERASGRYNEQFF. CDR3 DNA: TGTGCCATCAGTGAGAGGGCTAGCGGACGCTACAATGAGCAGTTCTTC.

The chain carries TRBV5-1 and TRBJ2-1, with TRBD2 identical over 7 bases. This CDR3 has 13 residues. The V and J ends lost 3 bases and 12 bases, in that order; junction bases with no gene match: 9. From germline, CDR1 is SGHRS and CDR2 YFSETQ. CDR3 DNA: TGCGCCAGCAGCTGGGGGAGGGCCGCCGGGCAGTTCTTC. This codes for CASSWGRAAGQFF.

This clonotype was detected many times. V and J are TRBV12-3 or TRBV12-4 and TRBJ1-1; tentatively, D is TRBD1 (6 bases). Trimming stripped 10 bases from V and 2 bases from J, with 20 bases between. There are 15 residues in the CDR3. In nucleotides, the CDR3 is TGTGCCACTCTTCTTTGGGGGGGGGCTAACACTGAAGCTTTCTTT. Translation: CATLLWGGANTEAFF.

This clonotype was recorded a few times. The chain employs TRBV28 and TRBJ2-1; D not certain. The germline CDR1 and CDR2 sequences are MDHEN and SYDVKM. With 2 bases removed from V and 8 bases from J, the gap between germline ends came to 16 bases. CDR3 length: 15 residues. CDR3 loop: CASSLGSPRRDEQFF. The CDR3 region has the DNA TGTGCCAGCAGTTTAGGCTCTCCCCGGAGAGATGAGCAGTTCTTC.

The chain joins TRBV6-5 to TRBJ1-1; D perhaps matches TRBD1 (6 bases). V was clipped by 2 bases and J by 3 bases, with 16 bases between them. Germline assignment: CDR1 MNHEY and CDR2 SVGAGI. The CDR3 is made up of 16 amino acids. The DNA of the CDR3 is TGTGCCAGCAGTTACATCGGGGGGCCGAGGGACACTGAAGCTTTCTTT. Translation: CASSYIGGPRDTEAFF.

The CDR3 is CSAPLGGTVFNYEQYF. The DNA of the CDR3 is TGCAGTGCTCCCCTTGGGGGGACAGTCTTTAACTACGAGCAGTACTTC. The gene calls are TRBV20-1 and TRBJ2-5, with D perhaps matching TRBD1 (7 bases). The DNA end lines up better with TRBJ2-7; the J call may be wrong. This CDR3 spans 16 amino acids. Germline loops: CDR1 DFQATT, CDR2 SNEGSKA (reference sequence).

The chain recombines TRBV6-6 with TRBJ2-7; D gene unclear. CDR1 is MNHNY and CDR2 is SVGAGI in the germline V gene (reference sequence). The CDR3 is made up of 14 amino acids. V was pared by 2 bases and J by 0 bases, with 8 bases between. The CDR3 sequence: CASSYRESSYEQYF. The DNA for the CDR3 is TGTGCCAGCAGTTACCGAGAGAGCTCCTACGAGCAGTACTTC.

The CDR3 DNA reads as TGTGCCAGCAGTCCCACACTTAATGAGCAGTTCTTC. This encodes CASSPTLNEQFF. The chain joins TRBV12-3 or TRBV12-4 to TRBJ2-1; D gene unclear. There are 12 residues in the CDR3. Trimming took off 5 bases at V and 7 bases at J, with 9 bases between the two ends.